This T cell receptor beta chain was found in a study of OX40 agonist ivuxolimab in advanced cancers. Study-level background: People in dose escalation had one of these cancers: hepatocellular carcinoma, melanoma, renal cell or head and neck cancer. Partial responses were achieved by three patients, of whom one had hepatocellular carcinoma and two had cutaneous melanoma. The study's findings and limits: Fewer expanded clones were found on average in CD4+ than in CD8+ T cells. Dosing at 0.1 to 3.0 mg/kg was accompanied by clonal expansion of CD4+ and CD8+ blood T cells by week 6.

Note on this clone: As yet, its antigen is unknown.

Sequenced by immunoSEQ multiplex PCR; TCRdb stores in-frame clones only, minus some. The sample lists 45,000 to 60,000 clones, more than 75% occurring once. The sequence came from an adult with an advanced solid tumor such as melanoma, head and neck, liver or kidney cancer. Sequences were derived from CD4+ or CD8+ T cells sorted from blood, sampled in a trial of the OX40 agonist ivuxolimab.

The CDR3 DNA sequence: TGCGCCAGCAGCCCCACGTGGGGGGGCGCTGGGTACGAGCAGTACTTC. Translating it yields CASSPTWGGAGYEQYF. The V and J genes are TRBV5-1 and TRBJ2-7, with a tentative D call TRBD2 (7 bases). The V gene's germline CDR1 is SGHRS and CDR2 YFSETQ. CDR3 length: 16 amino acids. Trimming removed 4 bases from V and 4 bases from J, with 21 bases in between.